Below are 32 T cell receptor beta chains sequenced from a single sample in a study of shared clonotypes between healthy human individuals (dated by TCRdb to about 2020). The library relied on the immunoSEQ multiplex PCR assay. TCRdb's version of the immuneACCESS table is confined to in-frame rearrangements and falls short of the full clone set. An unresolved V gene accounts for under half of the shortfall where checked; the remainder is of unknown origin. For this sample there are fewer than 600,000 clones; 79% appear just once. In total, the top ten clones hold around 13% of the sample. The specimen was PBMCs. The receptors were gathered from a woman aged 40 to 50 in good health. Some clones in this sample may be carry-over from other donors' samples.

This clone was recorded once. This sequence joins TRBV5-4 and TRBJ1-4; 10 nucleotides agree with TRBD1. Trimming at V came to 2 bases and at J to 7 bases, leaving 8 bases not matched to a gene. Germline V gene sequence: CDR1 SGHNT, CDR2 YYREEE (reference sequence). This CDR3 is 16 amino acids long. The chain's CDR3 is CASSFEDRGQGEKLFF. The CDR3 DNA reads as TGTGCCAGCAGCTTCGAAGACAGGGGGCAGGGTGAAAAACTGTTTTTT.

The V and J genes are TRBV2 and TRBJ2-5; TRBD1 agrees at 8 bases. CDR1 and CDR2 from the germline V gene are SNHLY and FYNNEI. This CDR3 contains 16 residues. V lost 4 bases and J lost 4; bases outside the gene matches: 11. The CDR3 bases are TGTGCCAGCAGTGCATCGGCAGGGGGCTTTGGAGAGACCCAGTACTTC. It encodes CASSASAGGFGETQYF.

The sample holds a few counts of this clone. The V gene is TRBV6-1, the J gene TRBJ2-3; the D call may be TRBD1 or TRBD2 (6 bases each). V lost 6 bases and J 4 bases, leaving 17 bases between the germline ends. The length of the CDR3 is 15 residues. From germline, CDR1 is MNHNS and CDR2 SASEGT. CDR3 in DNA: TGTGCCAGCAGGCTAGGGGGGTCCCCGGCAGATACGCAGTATTTT. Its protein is CASRLGGSPADTQYF.

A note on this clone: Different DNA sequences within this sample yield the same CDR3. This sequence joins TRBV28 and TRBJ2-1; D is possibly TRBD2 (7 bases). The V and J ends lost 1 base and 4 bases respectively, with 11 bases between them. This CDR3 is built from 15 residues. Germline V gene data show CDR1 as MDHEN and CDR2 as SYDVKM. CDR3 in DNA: TGTGCCAGCAGTTTATCTGCGGGGGCTTACAATGAGCAGTTCTTC. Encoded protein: CASSLSAGAYNEQFF.

CDR3 coding DNA: TGTGCCAGCTCACCACCGATGGGTGGCTACACCTTC. As protein: CASSPPMGGYTF. The chain joins TRBV18 to TRBJ1-2; D gene ambiguous. V lost 0 bases and J lost 7, with 6 bases in between. CDR1 is KGHSH, CDR2 LQKENI, per germline. The CDR3 covers 12 residues.

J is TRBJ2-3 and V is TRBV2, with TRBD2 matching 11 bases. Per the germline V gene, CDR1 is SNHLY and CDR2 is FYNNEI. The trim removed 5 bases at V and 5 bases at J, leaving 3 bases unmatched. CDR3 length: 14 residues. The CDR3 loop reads CASSSLAGGDTQYF. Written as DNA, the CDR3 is TGTGCCAGCAGTTCCCTAGCGGGAGGAGATACGCAGTATTTT.

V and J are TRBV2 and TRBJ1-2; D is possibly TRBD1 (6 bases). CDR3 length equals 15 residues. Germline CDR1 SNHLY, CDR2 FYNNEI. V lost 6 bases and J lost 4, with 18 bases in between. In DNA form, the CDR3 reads TGTGCCAGCAGCCCAGGGGTTCCCTTATCCTATGGCTACACCTTC. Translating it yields CASSPGVPLSYGYTF.

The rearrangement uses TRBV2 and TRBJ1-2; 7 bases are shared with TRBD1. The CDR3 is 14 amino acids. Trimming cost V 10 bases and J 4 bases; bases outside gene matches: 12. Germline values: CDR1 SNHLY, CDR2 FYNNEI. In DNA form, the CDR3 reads TGTGCCACGACAGGGACAGTAGCGGCCTATGGCTACACCTTC. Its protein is CATTGTVAAYGYTF.

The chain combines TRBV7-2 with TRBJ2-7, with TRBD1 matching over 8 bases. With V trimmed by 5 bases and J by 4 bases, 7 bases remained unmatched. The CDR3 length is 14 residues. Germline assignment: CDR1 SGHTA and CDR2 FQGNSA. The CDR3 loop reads CASSIGQGVYEQYF. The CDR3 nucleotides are TGTGCCAGCAGCATTGGACAGGGCGTGTACGAGCAGTACTTC.

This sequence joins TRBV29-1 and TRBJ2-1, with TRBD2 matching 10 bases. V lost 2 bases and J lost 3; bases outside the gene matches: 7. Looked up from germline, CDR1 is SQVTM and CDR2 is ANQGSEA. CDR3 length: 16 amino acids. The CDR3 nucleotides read TGCAGCGTTGAATCTATCAGCGGGAGGGTCTACAATGAGCAGTTCTTC. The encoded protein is CSVESISGRVYNEQFF.

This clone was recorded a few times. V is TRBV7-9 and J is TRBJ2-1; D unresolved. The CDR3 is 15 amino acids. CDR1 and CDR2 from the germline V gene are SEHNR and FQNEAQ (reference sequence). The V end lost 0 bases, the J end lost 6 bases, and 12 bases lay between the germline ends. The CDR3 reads CASSLAFDGPNEQFF. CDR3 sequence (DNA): TGTGCCAGCAGCTTAGCGTTCGACGGGCCCAATGAGCAGTTCTTC.

CDR3: CASSRDRVGGKLFF. CDR3 DNA: TGTGCCAGCAGCCGGGACAGGGTGGGCGGAAAACTGTTTTTT. The chain links TRBV6-5 to TRBJ1-4; 9 nucleotides match TRBD1. This CDR3 is 14 amino acids long. Unmatched junction bases numbered 9, after V lost 6 bases and J lost 10 bases. CDR1 and CDR2 (germline): MNHEY, SVGAGI.

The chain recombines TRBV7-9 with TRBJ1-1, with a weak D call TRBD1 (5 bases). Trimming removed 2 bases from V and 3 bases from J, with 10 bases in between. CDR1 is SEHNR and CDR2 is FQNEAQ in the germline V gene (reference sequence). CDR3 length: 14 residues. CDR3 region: CASSLSRGYTEAFF. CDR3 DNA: TGTGCCAGCAGCTTATCAAGGGGCTACACTGAAGCTTTCTTT. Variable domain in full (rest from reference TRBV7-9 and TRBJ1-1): DTGVSQNPRHKITKRGQNVTFRCDPISEHNRLYWYRQTLGQGPEFLTYFQNEAQLEKSRLLSDRFSAERPKGSFSTLEIQRTEQGDSAMYLCASSLSRGYTEAFFGQGTRLTVV.

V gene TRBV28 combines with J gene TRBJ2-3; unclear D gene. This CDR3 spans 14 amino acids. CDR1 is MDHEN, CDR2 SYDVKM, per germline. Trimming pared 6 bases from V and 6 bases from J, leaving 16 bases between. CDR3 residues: CASSFAPGPDTQYF. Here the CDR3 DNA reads TGTGCCAGCAGCTTCGCCCCCGGGCCGGATACGCAGTATTTT.

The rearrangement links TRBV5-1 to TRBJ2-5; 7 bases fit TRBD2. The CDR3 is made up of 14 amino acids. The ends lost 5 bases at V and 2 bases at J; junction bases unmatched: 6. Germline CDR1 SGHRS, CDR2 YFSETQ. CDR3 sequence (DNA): TGCGCCAGCAGTTCTAGCGGTTTTCAAGAGACCCAGTACTTC. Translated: CASSSSGFQETQYF. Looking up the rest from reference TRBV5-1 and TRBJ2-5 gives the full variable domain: KAGVTQTPRYLIKTRGQQVTLSCSPISGHRSVSWYQQTPGQGLQFLFEYFSETQRNKGNFPGRFSGRQFSNSRSEMNVSTLELGDSALYLCASSSSGFQETQYFGPGTRLLVL.

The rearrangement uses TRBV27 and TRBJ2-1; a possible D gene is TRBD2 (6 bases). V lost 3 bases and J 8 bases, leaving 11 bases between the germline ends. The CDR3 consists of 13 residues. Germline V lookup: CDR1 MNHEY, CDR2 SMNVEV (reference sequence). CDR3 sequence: CASSLSTSHEQFF. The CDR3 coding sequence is TGTGCCAGCAGTTTGTCGACTAGTCATGAGCAGTTCTTC.

For the CDR3, the DNA is TGTGCCAGCATCTCTTTAACAGGGATCAACGAGCAGTACTTC. Translated, it gives CASISLTGINEQYF. The rearrangement uses TRBV6-1 and TRBJ2-7; possible D gene TRBD1, 6 bases. Trimming pared 7 bases from V and 5 bases from J, leaving 18 bases between. The CDR3 covers 14 residues. Germline CDR1 reads MNHNS; CDR2 reads SASEGT.

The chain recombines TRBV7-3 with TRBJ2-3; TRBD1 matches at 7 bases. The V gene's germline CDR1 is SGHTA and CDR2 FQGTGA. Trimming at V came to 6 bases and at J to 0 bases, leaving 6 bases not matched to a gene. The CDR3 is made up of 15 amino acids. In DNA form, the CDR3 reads TGTGCCAGCAGTCTTACAGGGGTCAGCACAGATACGCAGTATTTT. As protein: CASSLTGVSTDTQYF.

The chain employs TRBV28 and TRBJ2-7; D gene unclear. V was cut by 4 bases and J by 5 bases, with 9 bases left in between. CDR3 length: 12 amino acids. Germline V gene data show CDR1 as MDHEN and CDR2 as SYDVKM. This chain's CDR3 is CASSSLFNEQYF. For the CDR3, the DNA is TGTGCCAGCAGTTCCCTTTTCAACGAGCAGTACTTC.

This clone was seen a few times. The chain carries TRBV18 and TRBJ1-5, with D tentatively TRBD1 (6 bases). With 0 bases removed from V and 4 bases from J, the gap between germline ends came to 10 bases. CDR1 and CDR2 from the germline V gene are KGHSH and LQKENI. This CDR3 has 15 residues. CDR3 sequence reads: CASSPPLGQNQPQHF. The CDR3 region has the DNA TGTGCCAGCTCACCACCGTTAGGACAGAATCAGCCCCAGCATTTT.

The CDR3 is CASSPGTSGQEAYNEQFF. The DNA of the CDR3 is TGTGCCAGCAGCCCGGGGACTAGCGGACAGGAGGCCTACAATGAGCAGTTCTTC. The chain links TRBV7-9 to TRBJ2-1; 11 bases match TRBD2. Germline CDR1 SEHNR, CDR2 FQNEAQ (reference sequence). The CDR3 covers 18 residues. With 5 bases clipped from V and 2 bases from J, the junction kept 11 bases outside the gene matches.

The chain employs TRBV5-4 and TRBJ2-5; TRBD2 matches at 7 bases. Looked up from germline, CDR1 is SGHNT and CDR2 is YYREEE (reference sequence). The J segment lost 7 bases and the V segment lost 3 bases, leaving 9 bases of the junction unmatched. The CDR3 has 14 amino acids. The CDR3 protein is CASSSRLALGTQYF. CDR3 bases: TGTGCCAGCAGCTCGCGACTAGCCCTAGGGACCCAGTACTTC.

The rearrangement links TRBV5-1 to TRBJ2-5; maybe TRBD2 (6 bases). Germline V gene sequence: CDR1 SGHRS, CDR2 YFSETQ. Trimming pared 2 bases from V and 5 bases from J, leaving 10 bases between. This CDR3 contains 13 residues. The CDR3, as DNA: TGCGCCAGCAGCTTCCGACTAGGTGAGACCCAGTACTTC. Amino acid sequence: CASSFRLGETQYF.

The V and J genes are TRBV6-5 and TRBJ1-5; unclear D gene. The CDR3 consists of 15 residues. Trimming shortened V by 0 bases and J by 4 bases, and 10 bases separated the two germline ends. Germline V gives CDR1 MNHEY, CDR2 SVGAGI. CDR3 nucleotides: TGTGCCAGCAGTTACTCGAGCAGTCCAAATCAGCCCCAGCATTTT. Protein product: CASSYSSSPNQPQHF.

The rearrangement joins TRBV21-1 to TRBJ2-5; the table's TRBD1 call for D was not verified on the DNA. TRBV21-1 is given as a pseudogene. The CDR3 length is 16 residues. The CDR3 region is CASSKAGTTAQETQYF. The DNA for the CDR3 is TGTGCCAGCAGCAAAGCGGGTACGACAGCACAAGAGACCCAGTACTTC.

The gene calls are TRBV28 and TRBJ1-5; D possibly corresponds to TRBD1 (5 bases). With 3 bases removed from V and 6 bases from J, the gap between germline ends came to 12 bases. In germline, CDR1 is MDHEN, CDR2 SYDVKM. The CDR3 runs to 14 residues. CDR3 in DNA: TGTGCCAGCAGTTTGTGGGGGGTGGCTCAGCCCCAGCATTTT. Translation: CASSLWGVAQPQHF.

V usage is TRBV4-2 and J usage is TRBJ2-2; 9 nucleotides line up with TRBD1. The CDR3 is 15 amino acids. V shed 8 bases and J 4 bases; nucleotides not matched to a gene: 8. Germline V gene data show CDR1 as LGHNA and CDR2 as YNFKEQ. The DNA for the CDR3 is TGTGCCAGCGGAGAACAGGGGGCGTCCACCGGGGAGCTGTTTTTT. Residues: CASGEQGASTGELFF.

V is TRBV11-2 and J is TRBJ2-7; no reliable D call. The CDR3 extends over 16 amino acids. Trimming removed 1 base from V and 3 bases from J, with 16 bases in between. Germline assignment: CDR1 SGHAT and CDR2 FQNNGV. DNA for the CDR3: TGTGCCAGCAGCTTAGGAGGTGGTGGGCGGAGCTACGAGCAGTACTTC. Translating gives CASSLGGGGRSYEQYF.

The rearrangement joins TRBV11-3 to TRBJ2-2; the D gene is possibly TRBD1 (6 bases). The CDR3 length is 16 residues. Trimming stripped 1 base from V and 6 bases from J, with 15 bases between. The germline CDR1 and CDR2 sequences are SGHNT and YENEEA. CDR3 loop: CASSLGTARGPGELFF. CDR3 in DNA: TGTGCCAGCAGCTTAGGAACTGCCAGGGGACCCGGGGAGCTGTTTTTT.

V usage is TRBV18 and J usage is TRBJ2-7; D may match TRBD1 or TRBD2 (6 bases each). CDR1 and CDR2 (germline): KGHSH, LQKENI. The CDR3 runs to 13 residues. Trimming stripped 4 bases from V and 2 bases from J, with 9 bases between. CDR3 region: CASSQGGPYEQYF. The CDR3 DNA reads TGTGCCAGCTCACAGGGGGGCCCCTACGAGCAGTACTTC.

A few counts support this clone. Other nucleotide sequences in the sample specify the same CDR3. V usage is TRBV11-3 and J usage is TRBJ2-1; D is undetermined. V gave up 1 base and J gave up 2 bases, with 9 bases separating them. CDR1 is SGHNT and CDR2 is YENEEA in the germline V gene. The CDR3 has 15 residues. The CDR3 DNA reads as TGTGCCAGCAGCTTAGGGGGTTCTCCCTACAATGAGCAGTTCTTC. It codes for CASSLGGSPYNEQFF.

CDR3 nucleotide sequence: TGTGCCAGCACCGGGACTAGCGGGAGAGGTGATGAGCAGTTCTTC. This translates into CASTGTSGRGDEQFF. The chain recombines TRBV6-5 with TRBJ2-1; 14 bases map to TRBD2. The CDR3 length is 15 residues. Trimming cost V 7 bases and J 8 bases; bases outside gene matches: 7. Germline-derived CDR1 and CDR2 are MNHEY and SVGAGI.